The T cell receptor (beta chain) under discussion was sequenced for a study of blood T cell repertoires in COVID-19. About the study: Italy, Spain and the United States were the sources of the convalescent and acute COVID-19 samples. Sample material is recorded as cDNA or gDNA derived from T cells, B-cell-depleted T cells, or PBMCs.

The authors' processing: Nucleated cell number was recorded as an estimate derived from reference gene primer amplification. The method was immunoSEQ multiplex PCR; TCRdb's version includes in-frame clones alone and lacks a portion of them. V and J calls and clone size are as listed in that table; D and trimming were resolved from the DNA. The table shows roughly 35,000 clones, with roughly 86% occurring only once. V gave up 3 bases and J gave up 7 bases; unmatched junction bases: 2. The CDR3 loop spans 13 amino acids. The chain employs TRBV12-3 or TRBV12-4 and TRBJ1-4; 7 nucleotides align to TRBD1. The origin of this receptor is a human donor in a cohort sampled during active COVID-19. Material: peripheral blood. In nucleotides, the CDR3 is TGTGCCAGCAGTTTGGGGACAGCTGAAAAACTGTTTTTT. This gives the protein CASSLGTAEKLFF.